These T cell receptor beta chains were read from a single sample in a study of blood T cells in healthy people across ages. TCRdb redid the calling of the 5' RACE reads with MiXCR, one entry per CDR3 protein. Among 850,000 to 1,100,000 distinct CDR3 sequences listed, 35% to 40% were seen once. Material for sequencing was blood. These receptors were obtained from a man aged 18 to 30 in good health. Both conserved end residues are part of each CDR3. The D gene is left open where the match is weak. Clone size is given for some rows only: seen once, a few or many times, or a class if the clone is expanded.

clone size: -
V gene: TRBV9
J gene: TRBJ1-4
D gene: TRBD1
CDR3 protein: CASSTGQNEKLFF
CDR3 DNA: TGTGCCAGCAGCACGGGACAGAATGAAAAACTGTTTTTT

clone size: few
V gene: TRBV10-3
J gene: TRBJ1-5
D gene: -
CDR3 protein: CAISPVGRGQPQHF
CDR3 DNA: TGTGCCATCAGCCCTGTGGGGAGGGGGCAGCCCCAGCATTTT

clone size: -
V gene: TRBV12-3/TRBV12-4
J gene: TRBJ2-7
D gene: -
CDR3 protein: CASSLFGAYEQYF
CDR3 DNA: TGTGCCAGCAGTCTTTTTGGGGCCTACGAGCAGTACTTC

clone size: few
V gene: TRBV6-5
J gene: TRBJ1-4
D gene: TRBD1
CDR3 protein: CASSYRDRGATNEKLFF
CDR3 DNA: TGTGCCAGCAGTTACCGGGACAGGGGGGCAACTAATGAAAAACTGTTTTTT

clone size: few
V gene: TRBV12-3/TRBV12-4
J gene: TRBJ2-1
D gene: TRBD1
CDR3 protein: CASTQGGDRVGNEQFF
CDR3 DNA: TGTGCCAGCACCCAAGGGGGGGACAGGGTAGGGAATGAGCAGTTCTTC

clone size: many
V gene: TRBV6-2/TRBV6-3
J gene: TRBJ2-7
D gene: TRBD1
CDR3 protein: CASRRDREPTYEQYF
CDR3 DNA: TGTGCCAGCAGAAGGGACAGGGAACCTACCTACGAGCAGTACTTC

clone size: few
V gene: TRBV18
J gene: TRBJ2-3
D gene: -
CDR3 protein: CASSPPGGPDTQYF
CDR3 DNA: TGTGCCAGCTCACCACCGGGGGGCCCAGATACGCAGTATTTT

clone size: many
V gene: TRBV4-2
J gene: TRBJ2-3
D gene: -
CDR3 protein: CASSQEAAYSTDTQYF
CDR3 DNA: TGTGCCAGCAGCCAAGAGGCAGCTTATAGCACAGATACGCAGTATTTT

clone size: few
V gene: TRBV27
J gene: TRBJ1-1
D gene: -
CDR3 protein: CASSLNGFNTEAFF
CDR3 DNA: TGTGCCAGCAGTTTAAACGGGTTTAACACTGAAGCTTTCTTT

clone size: -
V gene: TRBV20-1
J gene: TRBJ1-1
D gene: TRBD1
CDR3 protein: CSARDGQGDTEAFF
CDR3 DNA: TGCAGTGCTAGAGATGGGCAGGGGGACACTGAAGCTTTCTTT

clone size: -
V gene: TRBV27
J gene: TRBJ2-1
D gene: -
CDR3 protein: CASSFWQGEDEQFF
CDR3 DNA: TGTGCCAGCAGTTTCTGGCAGGGAGAAGATGAGCAGTTCTTC

clone size: few
V gene: TRBV29-1
J gene: TRBJ2-1
D gene: TRBD1
CDR3 protein: CSVRTGPRRNEQFF
CDR3 DNA: TGCAGCGTTCGGACAGGCCCCCGCCGAAATGAGCAGTTCTTC

clone size: -
V gene: TRBV5-1
J gene: TRBJ1-1
D gene: TRBD1
CDR3 protein: CASSTKRQGGGTEAFF
CDR3 DNA: TGCGCCAGCAGCACAAAAAGACAGGGGGGAGGCACTGAAGCTTTCTTT

clone size: -
V gene: TRBV7-3
J gene: TRBJ2-2
D gene: -
CDR3 protein: CASSPHSTGELFF
CDR3 DNA: TGTGCCAGCAGCCCTCACAGTACCGGGGAGCTGTTTTTT

clone size: few
V gene: TRBV6-5
J gene: TRBJ1-2
D gene: -
CDR3 protein: CASSRQVADYGYTF
CDR3 DNA: TGTGCCAGCAGCCGACAGGTAGCGGACTATGGCTACACCTTC

clone size: few
V gene: TRBV10-3
J gene: TRBJ2-5
D gene: -
CDR3 protein: CAISETGPETQYF
CDR3 DNA: TGTGCCATCAGTGAAACAGGACCGGAGACCCAGTACTTC

clone size: -
V gene: TRBV6-2/TRBV6-3
J gene: TRBJ2-3
D gene: -
CDR3 protein: CASSYPLRRGGTDTQYF
CDR3 DNA: TGTGCCAGCAGTTACCCCCTGCGGCGCGGGGGCACAGATACGCAGTATTTT

clone size: few
V gene: TRBV28
J gene: TRBJ1-4
D gene: TRBD1
CDR3 protein: CASSKTGLDEKLFF
CDR3 DNA: TGTGCCAGCAGCAAGACAGGGTTGGATGAAAAACTGTTTTTT

clone size: few
V gene: TRBV6-2/TRBV6-3
J gene: TRBJ1-1
D gene: -
CDR3 protein: CASSYWNMNTEAFF
CDR3 DNA: TGTGCCAGCAGTTACTGGAACATGAACACTGAAGCTTTCTTT

clone size: few
V gene: TRBV6-2/TRBV6-3
J gene: TRBJ2-5
D gene: -
CDR3 protein: CASSSSGRLGEQYF
CDR3 DNA: TGTGCCAGCAGTTCATCGGGTCGGCTCGGTGAGCAGTACTTC

clone size: few
V gene: TRBV5-1
J gene: TRBJ2-7
D gene: -
CDR3 protein: CASSGGLYNEQYF
CDR3 DNA: TGCGCCAGCAGCGGGGGACTCTACAATGAGCAGTACTTC

clone size: -
V gene: TRBV4-3
J gene: TRBJ2-3
D gene: -
CDR3 protein: CASSQEGGASDTQYF
CDR3 DNA: TGCGCCAGCAGCCAAGAGGGGGGGGCTTCAGATACGCAGTATTTT